These 2 T cell receptor beta chains were sequenced from one sample in a study of cytomegalovirus exposure and HLA in healthy donors. Researchers ran the PCR with 60 Vbeta and 13 Jbeta primers. TCRdb's copy holds only in-frame clones and misses some; the assay was immunoSEQ multiplex PCR. The table includes some 150,000 clones, approximately 87% detected once. Sequencing used PBMCs. These TCRs come from a woman younger than 45 in good health and CMV-seronegative.

This chain joins TRBV7-8 and TRBJ1-5; possibly TRBD1 for D (5 bases). Per germline, CDR1 SGHVS and CDR2 FQNEAQ. CDR3 length equals 14 residues. V was shortened by 1 base and J by 9 bases, with 13 bases between the two germline ends. CDR3 bases: TGTGCCAGCAGCTTAGACCAGGGCCCCCGGCCCCAGCATTTT. It encodes CASSLDQGPRPQHF.

The V gene is TRBV5-1, the J gene TRBJ1-1; 8 bases are a match to TRBD1. Germline CDR1 SGHRS, CDR2 YFSETQ. CDR3 length: 17 residues. V trimming: 1 base; J trimming: 4 bases; junction bases outside the gene matches: 12. The CDR3 region has the DNA TGCGCCAGCAGCTTGAGGGCAGGGGGCTTTCTGGGCACTGAAGCTTTCTTT. This codes for CASSLRAGGFLGTEAFF.